This TCR beta chain was captured in a study of T cell responses to AZD1222 COVID-19 vaccine. Germline trimming cut 2 bases from V and 5 bases from J; bases unmatched to any gene: 9. The germline CDR1 and CDR2 sequences are MNHEY and SVGAGI. CDR3 length: 16 amino acids. On this clone itself: Antigen specificity is unknown.

Whole-study results and caveats: There were repertoire samples only from the period after the peak T cell response. Of spike-specific TCRs, nearly half reportedly target regions left unmutated in variants. It should be noted that donors were predominantly white British and more often female, and clonal diversity was possibly underestimated.

The method was immunoSEQ multiplex PCR; TCRdb's version includes in-frame clones alone and lacks a portion of them. This sample carries about 170,000 clones, around 88% of them seen once, and the ten largest clones take around 1%. This rearrangement joins TRBV6-5 to TRBJ1-5; 7 bases line up with TRBD1. The sequence was collected from an adult who received the AZD1222 COVID-19 vaccine. Sequencing was performed on peripheral blood, taken 28 days after the second AZD1222 dose. Here the CDR3 reads CASSYVGTVPDQPQHF. The CDR3 DNA reads TGTGCCAGCAGTTACGTCGGGACAGTCCCCGATCAGCCCCAGCATTTT.